The sequence of this T cell receptor (beta chain) was determined in a study of T cell responses to AZD1222 COVID-19 vaccine. The V end lost 0 bases, the J end lost 2 bases, and 10 bases lay between the germline ends. This CDR3 region has 15 residues. Germline assignment: CDR1 MNHNS and CDR2 SASEGT. Broader study findings: White British ancestry dominated among donors, who included more females, and clonal diversity was possibly underestimated. Baseline serostatus was positive in only a handful of AZD1222 recipients.

As regards this clone: Antigen unknown.

Some clones are missing from TCRdb's copy, which holds only in-frame ones; the method was immunoSEQ multiplex PCR. The sample yields approximately 190,000 clones, about 87% seen once. Sequences were derived from peripheral blood, sampled on day 0 of MenACWY control vaccination. This TCR was sampled from an adult in good health. J is TRBJ1-2 and V is TRBV6-1, with a possible D match to TRBD1 (5 bases). CDR3 sequence reads: CASSEAFPGNYGYTF. CDR3 nucleotides: TGTGCCAGCAGTGAAGCATTCCCAGGGAACTATGGCTACACCTTC.